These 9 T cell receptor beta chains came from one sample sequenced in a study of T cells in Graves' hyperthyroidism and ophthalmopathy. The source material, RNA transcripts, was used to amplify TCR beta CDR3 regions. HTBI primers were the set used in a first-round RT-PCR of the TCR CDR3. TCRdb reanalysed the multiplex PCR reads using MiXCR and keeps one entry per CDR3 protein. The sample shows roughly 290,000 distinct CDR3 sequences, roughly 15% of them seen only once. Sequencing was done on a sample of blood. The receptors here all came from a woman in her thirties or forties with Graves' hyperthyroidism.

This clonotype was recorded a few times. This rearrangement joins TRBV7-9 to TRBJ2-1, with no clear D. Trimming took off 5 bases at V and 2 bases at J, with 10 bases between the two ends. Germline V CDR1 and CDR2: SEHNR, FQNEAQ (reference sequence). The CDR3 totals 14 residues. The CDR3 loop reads CASSPRTAYNEQFF. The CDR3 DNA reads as TGTGCCAGCAGCCCCCGGACCGCCTACAATGAGCAGTTCTTC.

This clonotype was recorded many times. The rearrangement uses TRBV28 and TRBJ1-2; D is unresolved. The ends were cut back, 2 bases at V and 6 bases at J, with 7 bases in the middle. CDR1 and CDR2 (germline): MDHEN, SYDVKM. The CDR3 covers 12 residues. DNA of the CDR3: TGTGCCAGCAGTTTACCAGACCATGGCTACACCTTC. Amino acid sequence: CASSLPDHGYTF.

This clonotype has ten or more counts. The CDR3 DNA follows: TGTGCCAGCACAAGAGCTACAAACTATGGCTACACCTTC. Translation gives CASTRATNYGYTF. This chain links TRBV6-2 or TRBV6-3 with TRBJ1-2, with D hard to call. The CDR3 covers 13 residues. Germline V gene lookup returns CDR1 MNHEY and CDR2 SVGEGT. Trimming cost V 7 bases and J 2 bases, with 11 bases left between them.

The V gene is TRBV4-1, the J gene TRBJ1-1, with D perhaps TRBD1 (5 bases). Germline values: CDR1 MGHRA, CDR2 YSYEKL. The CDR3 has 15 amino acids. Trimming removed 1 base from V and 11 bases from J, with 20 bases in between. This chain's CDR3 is CASSQAGPVQTRAFF. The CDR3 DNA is TGCGCCAGCAGCCAAGCGGGGCCTGTGCAGACACGCGCTTTCTTT.

This CDR3 is CATSDSGLAGANNEQFF. The CDR3 DNA sequence: TGTGCCACCAGTGATTCCGGACTAGCGGGAGCTAACAATGAGCAGTTCTTC. The rearrangement joins TRBV24-1 to TRBJ2-1, with 13 bases aligning to TRBD2. The V segment lost 2 bases and the J segment 5 bases; nucleotides outside the gene matches: 5. CDR1 and CDR2 (germline): KGHDR, SFDVKD. The CDR3 runs 17 residues.

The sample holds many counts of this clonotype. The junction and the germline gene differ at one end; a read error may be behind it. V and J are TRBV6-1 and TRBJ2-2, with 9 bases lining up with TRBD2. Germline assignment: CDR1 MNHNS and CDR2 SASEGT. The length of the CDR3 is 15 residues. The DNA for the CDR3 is TGTGCCAGCAGTAAAGCGGGGGGGAACACCGGGGAGCTGTTTTTT. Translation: CASSKAGGNTGELFF.

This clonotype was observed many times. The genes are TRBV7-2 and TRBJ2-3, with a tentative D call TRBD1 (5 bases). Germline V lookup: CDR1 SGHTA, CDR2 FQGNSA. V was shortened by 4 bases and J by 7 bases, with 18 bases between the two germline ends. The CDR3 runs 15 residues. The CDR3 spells CASSSLLERQYTQYF. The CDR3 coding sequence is TGTGCCAGCAGCTCCCTTTTGGAGCGACAGTATACGCAGTATTTT.

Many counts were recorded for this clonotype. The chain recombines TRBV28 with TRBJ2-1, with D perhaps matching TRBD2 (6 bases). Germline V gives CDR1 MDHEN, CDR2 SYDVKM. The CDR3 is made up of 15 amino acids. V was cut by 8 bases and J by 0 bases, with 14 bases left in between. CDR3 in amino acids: CASGLTGVSYNEQFF. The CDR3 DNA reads TGTGCCAGCGGCCTTACGGGGGTCTCCTACAATGAGCAGTTCTTC. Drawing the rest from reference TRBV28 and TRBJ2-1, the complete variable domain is DVKVTQSSRYLVKRTGEKVFLECVQDMDHENMFWYRQDPGLGLRLIYFSYDVKMKEKGDIPEGYSVSREKKERFSLILESASTNQTSMYLCASGLTGVSYNEQFFGPGTRLTVL.

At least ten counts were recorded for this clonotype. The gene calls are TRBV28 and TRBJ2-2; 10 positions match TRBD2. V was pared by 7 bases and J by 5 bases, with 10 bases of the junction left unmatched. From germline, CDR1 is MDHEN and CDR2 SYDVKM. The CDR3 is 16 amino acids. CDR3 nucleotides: TGTGCCAGCACCCTTCTAGCGGGAGTGGGAACCGGGGAGCTGTTTTTT. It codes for CASTLLAGVGTGELFF.